This is a list of T cell receptor beta chains from one sample in a study of T cell responses to AZD1222 COVID-19 vaccine. Sequenced by immunoSEQ multiplex PCR; TCRdb stores in-frame clones only, minus some. The sample has about 160,000 clones; almost 90% are singletons. The sequenced sample was peripheral blood, obtained on day 0 of AZD1222 vaccination. These receptor sequences come from an adult in good health. CDR3s include the opening cysteine and the closing phenylalanine or tryptophan. The D gene is left open where the match is weak. Size is omitted from some rows. Given values are once, few, many or a class for expanded clones.

-,TRBJ1-6,TRBV2,-,TGTGCCAGCAGAACCGGGACGAATTATAATTCACCCCTCCACTTT,CASRTGTNYNSPLHF
TRBD1,TRBJ2-2,TRBV19,-,TGTGCCAGCAACCGGGACAGGGGCACCGGGGAGCTGTTTTTT,CASNRDRGTGELFF
TRBD1,TRBJ2-7,TRBV3-1/TRBV3-2,-,TGTGCCAGCAGCCAAGGACGGACAGGGGAATCCTACGAGCAGTACTTC,CASSQGRTGESYEQYF
-,TRBJ2-6,TRBV7-2,-,TGTGCCAGCAGCCTCGGTTTACGGGGCTCTGGGGCCAACGTCCTGACTTTC,CASSLGLRGSGANVLTF
-,TRBJ2-7,TRBV5-1,-,TGCGCCAGCAGTTTGGGGCGGAACAGTTACGAGCAGTACTTC,CASSLGRNSYEQYF
-,TRBJ1-2,TRBV7-2,-,TGTGCCAGCAGCTTAGAGAGAGGGGGTGGCTACACCTTC,CASSLERGGGYTF
TRBD2,TRBJ2-7,TRBV28,-,TGTGCCAGCAGCTCCGGACTAGCGCACTCCTACGAGCAGTACTTC,CASSSGLAHSYEQYF
-,TRBJ2-2,TRBV24-1,few,TGTGCCACCAGTGATTTAGTTGGCGGCGACACCGGGGAGCTGTTTTTT,CATSDLVGGDTGELFF
TRBD2,TRBJ2-7,TRBV9,-,TGTGCCAGCAGCGTGAGCTGGGGGACTAGCGCCTACGAGCAGTACTTC,CASSVSWGTSAYEQYF
TRBD1,TRBJ2-3,TRBV3-1/TRBV3-2,few,TGTGCCAGCAGCTTACAGGGGGACACAGATACGCAGTATTTT,CASSLQGDTDTQYF
-,TRBJ1-2,TRBV2,-,TGTGCCAGCAGTGAAGTTTCTCGGTATGGCTACACCTTC,CASSEVSRYGYTF
-,TRBJ1-2,TRBV6-2/TRBV6-3,-,TGTGCCAGCAGTTATGAACAGGGCTACTATGGCTACACCTTC,CASSYEQGYYGYTF
-,TRBJ1-2,TRBV28,-,TGTGCCAGCCAGGGTTTAGGCTATGGCTACACCTTC,CASQGLGYGYTF
-,TRBJ1-1,TRBV11-3,-,TGTGCCAGCAGCTTAGGGGGACTGTTGAACACTGAAGCTTTCTTT,CASSLGGLLNTEAFF
-,TRBJ2-1,TRBV25-1,-,TGTGCCAGCAGTGAGCAGGGTTCCTACAATGAGCAGTTCTTC,CASSEQGSYNEQFF
-,TRBJ1-5,TRBV30,few,TGTGCCTGGGGGCGGGATAGCAATCAGCCCCAGCATTTT,CAWGRDSNQPQHF
-,TRBJ1-1,TRBV28,-,TGTGCCAGCAGTTTCTGGGCCCAGGACACTGAAGCTTTCTTT,CASSFWAQDTEAFF
-,TRBJ2-7,TRBV4-1,-,TGCGCCAGCAGCCGCACAGGCTCCTACGAGCAGTACTTC,CASSRTGSYEQYF
TRBD2,TRBJ2-7,TRBV28,-,TGTGCCAGCAGTTTATATAGCGGGAGACCCGAGTGGTACTTC,CASSLYSGRPEWYF
-,TRBJ2-7,TRBV7-2,-,TGTGCCAGCAGCCAACCCACACGGTCCTACGAGCAGTACTTC,CASSQPTRSYEQYF
-,TRBJ1-1,TRBV18,-,TGTGCCAGCTCACCACCTTCCAGGGGGAACACTGAAGCTTTCTTT,CASSPPSRGNTEAFF
-,TRBJ2-1,TRBV29-1,-,TGCAGCGTCGGGGTCAGGGGACTTGAGCAGTTCTTC,CSVGVRGLEQFF
TRBD1,TRBJ1-2,TRBV14,-,TGTGCCAGCAGCCAAGGCCTGACAGGGAGAAACTATGGCTACACCTTC,CASSQGLTGRNYGYTF
-,TRBJ1-1,TRBV11-2,-,TGTGCCAGCAGCTTAGGTATGAACACTGAAGCTTTCTTT,CASSLGMNTEAFF
TRBD2,TRBJ2-1,TRBV5-1,-,TGCGCCAGCTCCGCGGGGGGAGTAAGTAATGAGCAGTTCTTC,CASSAGGVSNEQFF
-,TRBJ1-1,TRBV9,-,TGTGCCAGCAGCGTTAGTACTCTGAACACTGAAGCTTTCTTT,CASSVSTLNTEAFF
-,TRBJ2-2,TRBV28,-,TGTGCCAGCAGGGAACAGGGTCACAACACCGGGGAGCTGTTTTTT,CASREQGHNTGELFF
-,TRBJ1-5,TRBV9,-,TGTGCCAGCAGCGTAGGAGGACAGCCCGATAGCAATCAGCCCCAGCATTTT,CASSVGGQPDSNQPQHF
TRBD2,TRBJ2-2,TRBV19,-,TGTGCCAGTAGTATTAATAGCGGGTTGAACACCGGGGAGCTGTTTTTT,CASSINSGLNTGELFF
TRBD1,TRBJ2-7,TRBV7-2,-,TGTGCCAGCAGCTTAGCGGGGACAGGGAACTACGAGCAGTACTTC,CASSLAGTGNYEQYF
TRBD1,TRBJ1-4,TRBV3-1/TRBV3-2,-,TGTGCCAGCAGCCCCAGGGGGAGCCATGAAAAACTGTTTTTT,CASSPRGSHEKLFF
TRBD1,TRBJ1-4,TRBV6-5,-,TGTGCCAGCAGTTACTGGTCGACAGGGGAAAAACTGTTTTTT,CASSYWSTGEKLFF
-,TRBJ1-2,TRBV28,-,TGTGCCAGCAGTTTGCCAGGAACCCGGTTTAACTATGGCTACACCTTC,CASSLPGTRFNYGYTF
-,TRBJ1-2,TRBV6-5,-,TGTGCCAGCAGCGACGTCGGGACGGTCTATGGCTACACCTTC,CASSDVGTVYGYTF
TRBD1,TRBJ1-1,TRBV7-9,-,TGTGCCAGCAGCGTTCCAGGGGGGCAGAACACTGAAGCTTTCTTT,CASSVPGGQNTEAFF
-,TRBJ1-5,TRBV27,-,TGTGCCAGCAGCAGGGAGTACAATCAGCCCCAGCATTTT,CASSREYNQPQHF
-,TRBJ1-3,TRBV28,once,TGTGCCAGCTACAGGGTTGGAAACACCATATATTTT,CASYRVGNTIYF
TRBD1,TRBJ1-5,TRBV28,-,TGTGCCAGCACCACCTTGGGCCGGAAGGGACAGGGGGCAAGCAATCAGCCCCAGCATTTT,CASTTLGRKGQGASNQPQHF
-,TRBJ2-7,TRBV4-2,-,TGTGCCAGCAGCCAAGAAGATCCCTCGGGAACTGGTAACGAGCAGTACTTC,CASSQEDPSGTGNEQYF